A single sample gave rise to the 20 T cell receptor beta chains below, sequenced in a study of shared clonotypes between healthy human individuals. Sequencing used immunoSEQ multiplex PCR; TCRdb keeps in-frame clones, though not all of them. The sample has approximately 2,000,000 clones, 80% to 95% seen once. Sequencing was performed on naive CD4+ T cells from PBMCs. Specified subset: CD45RA+ positively selected. The receptors originated from a man between 18 and 35 years old in good health. Some clones in this sample may be carry-over from other donors' samples.

V gene TRBV27 combines with J gene TRBJ2-7; 7 positions agree with TRBD1. The length of the CDR3 is 13 residues. V gave up 11 bases and J gave up 8 bases; unmatched junction bases: 15. CDR1 is MNHEY and CDR2 is SMNVEV in the germline V gene (reference sequence). The CDR3 sequence: CAAASSDRNKQYF. CDR3 nucleotides: TGTGCCGCGGCTTCCTCGGACAGGAACAAGCAGTACTTC.

The DNA of the CDR3 is TGTGCCAGCAGCCGCCCCCAAGAGACCCAGTACTTC. It specifies CASSRPQETQYF. The rearrangement joins TRBV11-2 to TRBJ2-5; D is undetermined. Germline CDR1 reads SGHAT; CDR2 reads FQNNGV. The CDR3 has 12 residues. V lost 5 bases and J lost 1, with 5 bases in between. The whole variable domain, filled in from reference TRBV11-2 and TRBJ2-5, reads EAGVAQSPRYKIIEKRQSVAFWCNPISGHATLYWYQQILGQGPKLLIQFQNNGVVDDSQLPKDRFSAERLKGVDSTLKIQPAKLEDSAVYLCASSRPQETQYFGPGTRLLVL.

To note about this clone: Other DNA sequences in the same sample also yield this CDR3. The V gene is TRBV29-1, the J gene TRBJ2-5, with 7 bases fitting TRBD1. This CDR3 spans 13 amino acids. J was trimmed by 1 base and V by 1 base; bases with no gene match: 0. The V gene's germline CDR1 is SQVTM and CDR2 ANQGSEA. The CDR3 loop reads CSVEGQGQETQYF. For the CDR3, the DNA is TGCAGCGTTGAAGGACAGGGCCAAGAGACCCAGTACTTC.

The chain links TRBV5-1 to TRBJ1-1; 9 bases fit TRBD1. The V gene's germline CDR1 is SGHRS and CDR2 YFSETQ. The V and J ends lost 4 bases and 3 bases, in that order; junction bases with no gene match: 4. This CDR3 region has 14 residues. The CDR3, as DNA: TGCGCCAGCAGCGTTGGGACAGGGCACACTGAAGCTTTCTTT. Protein product: CASSVGTGHTEAFF. Variable domain in full (rest from reference TRBV5-1 and TRBJ1-1): KAGVTQTPRYLIKTRGQQVTLSCSPISGHRSVSWYQQTPGQGLQFLFEYFSETQRNKGNFPGRFSGRQFSNSRSEMNVSTLELGDSALYLCASSVGTGHTEAFFGQGTRLTVV.

Details on this clone: This CDR3 is also generated by other DNA sequences in the sample. The chain carries TRBV5-1 and TRBJ1-1; unclear D gene. The V end lost 0 bases, the J end lost 3 bases, and 9 bases lay between the germline ends. This CDR3 has 14 residues. Germline assignment: CDR1 SGHRS and CDR2 YFSETQ. CDR3 nucleotides: TGCGCCAGCAGCTTGGTTCCAGGCCACACTGAAGCTTTCTTT. Translating it yields CASSLVPGHTEAFF.

The chain links TRBV19 to TRBJ1-5; no firm D call. Germline CDR1 reads LNHDA; CDR2 reads SQIVND (reference sequence). Trimming left V 10 bases short and J 2 bases short, with 9 bases between. The CDR3 consists of 12 residues. CDR3 nucleotide sequence: TGTGCCACTCACTATGGCAATCAGCCCCAGCATTTT. Translating gives CATHYGNQPQHF.

For this clone: The sample contains more than one DNA sequence encoding this CDR3. V is TRBV4-1 and J is TRBJ2-7; 8 bases are a match to TRBD1. V lost 0 bases to trimming and J lost 2 bases; unmatched junction nucleotides: 6. There are 16 residues in the CDR3. Germline lookup yields CDR1 MGHRA and CDR2 YSYEKL. The CDR3 sequence: CASSQDLGQGTYEQYF. CDR3 bases: TGCGCCAGCAGCCAAGATCTCGGACAGGGAACCTACGAGCAGTACTTC.

This clone was detected once. This chain joins TRBV15 and TRBJ2-7, with D possibly matching TRBD1 (6 bases). The germline V gene has CDR1 LNHNV and CDR2 YYDKDF (reference sequence). This CDR3 is 15 amino acids long. V lost 2 bases to trimming and J lost 4 bases, with 15 bases between them. The CDR3: CATSRRPTGRYEQYF. The CDR3 DNA reads TGTGCCACCAGCAGAAGGCCTACAGGGAGATACGAGCAGTACTTC.

This clone was found once. V gene TRBV9 combines with J gene TRBJ2-1; TRBD1 might be the D (5 bases). Germline lookup yields CDR1 SGDLS and CDR2 YYNGEE. With 3 bases removed from V and 4 bases from J, the gap between germline ends came to 8 bases. The CDR3 totals 13 residues. The CDR3 DNA is TGTGCCAGCAGCGGGGGCCCGTACAATGAGCAGTTCTTC. It translates to CASSGGPYNEQFF.

This clone was observed a single time. V is TRBV7-2 and J is TRBJ1-2; D unclear. V gave up 5 bases and J gave up 8 bases, with 15 bases separating them. Germline CDR1 SGHTA, CDR2 FQGNSA. This CDR3 region has 13 residues. This CDR3 is CASSPVSRSGYTF. The CDR3 region has the DNA TGTGCCAGCAGCCCCGTGTCCCGAAGCGGCTACACCTTC.

This clone has a handful of counts. This sequence joins TRBV7-9 and TRBJ2-7; TRBD2 matches at 12 bases. The CDR3 is made up of 14 amino acids. J lost 2 bases, V lost 5 bases, and 1 base had no gene match. Germline CDR1 and CDR2: SEHNR and FQNEAQ (reference sequence). CDR3 sequence (DNA): TGTGCCAGCAGCCGACTAGCGGGAGCCTACGAGCAGTACTTC. The encoded protein is CASSRLAGAYEQYF.

The chain is built from TRBV29-1 and TRBJ2-3, with 7 nucleotides matching TRBD2. Germline V lookup: CDR1 SQVTM, CDR2 ANQGSEA. The V segment lost 3 bases and the J segment 1 base; nucleotides outside the gene matches: 4. CDR3 size: 14 residues. The CDR3 reads CSVDRGVGTDTQYF. The DNA for the CDR3 is TGCAGCGTTGATCGGGGGGTCGGCACAGATACGCAGTATTTT.

The rearrangement joins TRBV4-2 to TRBJ2-7; TRBD2 agrees at 9 bases. V trimming: 4 bases; J trimming: 2 bases; junction bases outside the gene matches: 12. Germline V lookup: CDR1 LGHNA, CDR2 YNFKEQ. The length of the CDR3 is 17 residues. The CDR3 is CASSRRIAGEPTYEQYF. CDR3 nucleotide sequence: TGTGCCAGCAGCCGCCGAATAGCGGGAGAACCCACCTACGAGCAGTACTTC.

The chain joins TRBV7-2 to TRBJ2-5; D not certain. Looked up from germline, CDR1 is SGHTA and CDR2 is FQGNSA. CDR3 size: 14 residues. The V and J ends lost 5 bases and 4 bases respectively, with 14 bases between them. In DNA, the CDR3 is TGTGCCAGCAGCGTGTACGGCAAGGGAGAGACCCAGTACTTC. Translated, it gives CASSVYGKGETQYF.

This clone was detected a few times. This same CDR3 is encoded by further DNA sequences in the sample. V is TRBV28 and J is TRBJ1-5; the D gene is possibly TRBD1 (5 bases). Germline V gives CDR1 MDHEN, CDR2 SYDVKM. The CDR3 has 14 amino acids. V was pared by 6 bases and J by 1 base, with 10 bases between. DNA of the CDR3: TGTGCCAGCAGCGCGGGGGGAAGCAATCAGCCCCAGCATTTT. Protein: CASSAGGSNQPQHF. Variable domain in full (rest from reference TRBV28 and TRBJ1-5): DVKVTQSSRYLVKRTGEKVFLECVQDMDHENMFWYRQDPGLGLRLIYFSYDVKMKEKGDIPEGYSVSREKKERFSLILESASTNQTSMYLCASSAGGSNQPQHFGDGTRLSIL.

The gene calls are TRBV7-2 and TRBJ2-3; 9 bases are shared with TRBD2. The CDR3 consists of 13 residues. With 4 bases clipped from V and 7 bases from J, the junction kept 3 bases outside the gene matches. The germline V gene encodes CDR1 SGHTA and CDR2 FQGNSA. The CDR3 coding sequence is TGTGCCAGCAGCTATGCTAGCGGGAATACGCAGTATTTT. Translation: CASSYASGNTQYF.

The gene calls are TRBV19 and TRBJ2-2; D might be TRBD1 (6 bases). The CDR3 consists of 15 residues. CDR1 and CDR2 (germline): LNHDA, SQIVND (reference sequence). V lost 1 base to trimming and J lost 5 bases, with 11 bases between them. The CDR3 DNA follows: TGTGCCAGTAGTATAGCAGGGGAAAGGACCGGGGAGCTGTTTTTT. Residues: CASSIAGERTGELFF.

The chain links TRBV7-9 to TRBJ2-2; no firm D call. Trimming pared 5 bases from V and 3 bases from J, leaving 16 bases between. CDR1 and CDR2 from the germline V gene are SEHNR and FQNEAQ (reference sequence). CDR3 size: 16 residues. Here the CDR3 reads CASSQRSFGDTGELFF. DNA for the CDR3: TGTGCCAGCAGCCAGAGGTCTTTTGGGGACACCGGGGAGCTGTTTTTT.

The sample holds one count of this clone. This sequence joins TRBV2 and TRBJ1-5, with 8 bases fitting TRBD1. Germline V gene sequence: CDR1 SNHLY, CDR2 FYNNEI. J lost 0 bases, V lost 6 bases, and 7 bases had no gene match. The CDR3 loop spans 16 amino acids. CDR3 sequence (DNA): TGTGCCAGCAGGGGGGCCAGGGGGCTTAGCAATCAGCCCCAGCATTTT. Translating it yields CASRGARGLSNQPQHF.

The chain joins TRBV5-4 to TRBJ2-7, with 7 bases fitting TRBD2. V was pared by 4 bases and J by 6 bases, with 10 bases of the junction left unmatched. CDR3 length: 14 residues. Per the germline V gene, CDR1 is SGHNT and CDR2 is YYREEE (reference sequence). Here the CDR3 DNA reads TGTGCCAGCAGCCTACTGGCGGGAGAGGGCGAGCAGTACTTC. Amino acids: CASSLLAGEGEQYF. Supplemented by reference TRBV5-4 and TRBJ2-7, the full variable domain reads ETGVTQSPTHLIKTRGQQVTLRCSSQSGHNTVSWYQQALGQGPQFIFQYYREEENGRGNFPPRFSGLQFPNYSSELNVNALELDDSALYLCASSLLAGEGEQYFGPGTRLTVT.